The rows below give T cell receptor beta chains drawn from one sample of a study of blood T cell repertoires in COVID-19. The repertoire was sequenced with immunoSEQ multiplex PCR; TCRdb's copy has only in-frame clones and lacks some. The repertoire consists of 260,000 or so clones, with roughly 86% occurring once and the leading ten covering about 8.5%. What was sequenced was peripheral blood. The receptors were gathered from a man between 18 and 35 years old with active or convalescent COVID-19. Both conserved end residues are part of each CDR3. The D gene is left open where the match is weak. Some rows mark clone size as missing; the rest say once, few, many or name a class of expanded clone.

CDR3nt: TGTGCCAGCAGCTCGCACCTTATGCCGGGGACAGGGTGGGGAAACACCATATATTTT
CDR3aa: CASSSHLMPGTGWGNTIYF
v_gene: TRBV7-8
d_gene: TRBD1
j_gene: TRBJ1-3
abundance: -

CDR3nt: TGCGCCAGCAGCCAAGCTCTCCCGGCGGGGGAGCAGTACTTC
CDR3aa: CASSQALPAGEQYF
v_gene: TRBV4-1
d_gene: -
j_gene: TRBJ2-7
abundance: -

CDR3nt: TGCGCCAGCTTCGGGCAGGGTCGGGGCTACACCTTC
CDR3aa: CASFGQGRGYTF
v_gene: TRBV4-1
d_gene: -
j_gene: TRBJ1-2
abundance: -

CDR3nt: TGTGCCAGCAGCAAAGGACTAGCGACAGATACGCAGTATTTT
CDR3aa: CASSKGLATDTQYF
v_gene: TRBV21-1
d_gene: -
j_gene: TRBJ2-3
abundance: -

CDR3nt: TGTGCCAGCAGCTTTGGGACAGGGTTCAATGAGCAGTTCTTC
CDR3aa: CASSFGTGFNEQFF
v_gene: TRBV5-6
d_gene: TRBD1
j_gene: TRBJ2-1
abundance: -

CDR3nt: TGTGCCAGCAGCCTAGGGACAGCGGATGGGCGACTGTTTTTT
CDR3aa: CASSLGTADGRLFF
v_gene: TRBV7-9
d_gene: TRBD1
j_gene: TRBJ1-4
abundance: -

CDR3nt: TGTGCCAGCAGCCAGGGACAGCTAAATGAAAAACTGTTTTTT
CDR3aa: CASSQGQLNEKLFF
v_gene: TRBV3-1/TRBV3-2
d_gene: TRBD1
j_gene: TRBJ1-4
abundance: few

CDR3nt: TGCAGCGCCGGGGACAGGGGAGGGAATCAGCCCCAGCATTTT
CDR3aa: CSAGDRGGNQPQHF
v_gene: TRBV29-1
d_gene: TRBD1
j_gene: TRBJ1-5
abundance: once

CDR3nt: TGTGCCAGCAGTTTATTAAGTGGGGACACTCCATCACGGAAACTGTTTTTT
CDR3aa: CASSLLSGDTPSRKLFF
v_gene: TRBV3-1/TRBV3-2
d_gene: -
j_gene: TRBJ1-4
abundance: -

CDR3nt: TGTGCCAGCAGTTACTCCCGAACAGGGAGGGGAGGTGGCTACACCTTC
CDR3aa: CASSYSRTGRGGGYTF
v_gene: TRBV6-5
d_gene: -
j_gene: TRBJ1-2
abundance: -

CDR3nt: TGTGCCAGCAGTGAAACGGACAGGGTGACCCTCTACACCTTC
CDR3aa: CASSETDRVTLYTF
v_gene: TRBV6-1
d_gene: TRBD1
j_gene: TRBJ1-2
abundance: -

CDR3nt: TGTGCCAGCAGTTACGGTAGCGGGGGTCATGAGACCCAGTACTTC
CDR3aa: CASSYGSGGHETQYF
v_gene: TRBV6-5
d_gene: TRBD2
j_gene: TRBJ2-5
abundance: -

CDR3nt: TGTGCCAGCTCATTGACAGGGGGCCTCAATCAGCCCCAGCATTTT
CDR3aa: CASSLTGGLNQPQHF
v_gene: TRBV18
d_gene: TRBD1
j_gene: TRBJ1-5
abundance: -

CDR3nt: TGTGCCAGCAGCTTACGCCAGGGCTCCTACGAGCAGTACTTC
CDR3aa: CASSLRQGSYEQYF
v_gene: TRBV7-2
d_gene: -
j_gene: TRBJ2-7
abundance: -

CDR3nt: TGTGCCAGCAGCTTAGTTCCTGGCGGGGGGTACTCCTACGAGCAGTACTTC
CDR3aa: CASSLVPGGGYSYEQYF
v_gene: TRBV11-2
d_gene: TRBD2
j_gene: TRBJ2-7
abundance: -

CDR3nt: TGCAGTGCACCGACAGGGGGGAAACTGTTTTTT
CDR3aa: CSAPTGGKLFF
v_gene: TRBV20-1
d_gene: TRBD1
j_gene: TRBJ1-4
abundance: -

CDR3nt: TGTGCCAGCAGCTTTGGACAGGGAGGGGGACAGCCCCAGCATTTT
CDR3aa: CASSFGQGGGQPQHF
v_gene: TRBV13
d_gene: TRBD1
j_gene: TRBJ1-5
abundance: -

CDR3nt: TGTGCCAGCAGTTACCCCTCTACGGGACAGGGGGCGTTCGACGAGCAGTACTTC
CDR3aa: CASSYPSTGQGAFDEQYF
v_gene: TRBV6-2/TRBV6-3
d_gene: TRBD1
j_gene: TRBJ2-7
abundance: -

CDR3nt: TGTGCCAGCAGCGCCCTAGCGAGGAACTCCTACAATGAGCAGTTCTTC
CDR3aa: CASSALARNSYNEQFF
v_gene: TRBV13
d_gene: -
j_gene: TRBJ2-1
abundance: -

CDR3nt: TGTGCCAGCAGCCAAGATCGACAGGGGGCGAGGACTGAAGCTTTCTTT
CDR3aa: CASSQDRQGARTEAFF
v_gene: TRBV3-1/TRBV3-2
d_gene: TRBD1
j_gene: TRBJ1-1
abundance: -

CDR3nt: TGTGCCATCAGAGCTGATAATAGCAATCAGCCCCAGCATTTT
CDR3aa: CAIRADNSNQPQHF
v_gene: TRBV10-3
d_gene: -
j_gene: TRBJ1-5
abundance: -

CDR3nt: TGTGCCAGCAGCAAGTGGGACAGGTCGGGGATTAGCAATCAGCCCCAGCATTTT
CDR3aa: CASSKWDRSGISNQPQHF
v_gene: TRBV21-1
d_gene: -
j_gene: TRBJ1-5
abundance: -

CDR3nt: TGTGCCAGCAGTGGCCAAGTGGGGGCAGGGACAGATACGCAGTATTTT
CDR3aa: CASSGQVGAGTDTQYF
v_gene: TRBV6-1
d_gene: -
j_gene: TRBJ2-3
abundance: -

CDR3nt: TGCGCCAGCACAGCCGGGGGAGTGGGGGGGACCTATAATTCACCCCTCCACTTT
CDR3aa: CASTAGGVGGTYNSPLHF
v_gene: TRBV10-2
d_gene: -
j_gene: TRBJ1-6
abundance: -

CDR3nt: TGTGCCAGCTCACCGAGGCGGGCCGGGGAGCTGTTTTTT
CDR3aa: CASSPRRAGELFF
v_gene: TRBV18
d_gene: -
j_gene: TRBJ2-2
abundance: once

CDR3nt: TGCGCCAGCAGCCGTGGGACAGCTGGAGGTGAAAAACTGTTTTTT
CDR3aa: CASSRGTAGGEKLFF
v_gene: TRBV4-1
d_gene: TRBD1
j_gene: TRBJ1-4
abundance: -

CDR3nt: TGCGCCAGCAGCCAAGGGCGGGCCCAACAGGGTTCCTCTGGAAACACCATATATTTT
CDR3aa: CASSQGRAQQGSSGNTIYF
v_gene: TRBV4-1
d_gene: -
j_gene: TRBJ1-3
abundance: -

CDR3nt: TGTGCCAGCAGCGCCCGCGACCGGGACAGGGGGCAAAGGGAGCAGACTAACACCGGGGAGCTGTTTTTT
CDR3aa: CASSARDRDRGQREQTNTGELFF
v_gene: TRBV9
d_gene: TRBD1
j_gene: TRBJ2-2
abundance: once

CDR3nt: TGTGCCAGCAAGGACAGGCGCACCTACGAGCAGTACTTC
CDR3aa: CASKDRRTYEQYF
v_gene: TRBV12-3/TRBV12-4
d_gene: TRBD1
j_gene: TRBJ2-7
abundance: once

CDR3nt: TGTGCCAGCAGCGTGGGGAGGCGGACCCCCACAGATACGCAGTATTTT
CDR3aa: CASSVGRRTPTDTQYF
v_gene: TRBV9
d_gene: -
j_gene: TRBJ2-3
abundance: -

CDR3nt: TGTGCCAGCAGACTGGGGACTGGCGACGAGCAGTACTTC
CDR3aa: CASRLGTGDEQYF
v_gene: TRBV6-5
d_gene: -
j_gene: TRBJ2-7
abundance: -

CDR3nt: TGTGCCAGCAGCCTAGCGGGGGGCACAGATACGCAGTATTTT
CDR3aa: CASSLAGGTDTQYF
v_gene: TRBV5-5
d_gene: TRBD2
j_gene: TRBJ2-3
abundance: -

CDR3nt: TGTGCCAGCAGCCCCAGGGTGAATGAGCAGTTCTTC
CDR3aa: CASSPRVNEQFF
v_gene: TRBV11-3
d_gene: -
j_gene: TRBJ2-1
abundance: -

CDR3nt: TGTGCCAGCAGCGTAGGGGGCAGTAACTATGGCTACACCTTC
CDR3aa: CASSVGGSNYGYTF
v_gene: TRBV9
d_gene: -
j_gene: TRBJ1-2
abundance: -

CDR3nt: TGCGCCAGCAGCACCGGGACAGGGAATCGAGAGACCCAGTACTTC
CDR3aa: CASSTGTGNRETQYF
v_gene: TRBV5-1
d_gene: TRBD1
j_gene: TRBJ2-5
abundance: -

CDR3nt: TGTGCCATCAGGGATCAGGGGGGCTATGGCTACACCTTC
CDR3aa: CAIRDQGGYGYTF
v_gene: TRBV10-3
d_gene: TRBD1
j_gene: TRBJ1-2
abundance: -

CDR3nt: TGTGCCAGCAGCCAAGAAGGGCGGGGGCCAGATACGCAGTATTTT
CDR3aa: CASSQEGRGPDTQYF
v_gene: TRBV3-1/TRBV3-2
d_gene: -
j_gene: TRBJ2-3
abundance: -

CDR3nt: TGTGCCAGCAGCTTAGGTCAGGGGGAGGCCGAGGATGAGCAGTTCTTC
CDR3aa: CASSLGQGEAEDEQFF
v_gene: TRBV7-9
d_gene: -
j_gene: TRBJ2-1
abundance: -

CDR3nt: TGTGCCAGTAGTATTAACGGACTGGGGAATCAGCCCCAGCATTTT
CDR3aa: CASSINGLGNQPQHF
v_gene: TRBV19
d_gene: -
j_gene: TRBJ1-5
abundance: -

CDR3nt: TGTGCCAGCAGTTTTGTAGAGTCGTTCCGGGGCTACACCTTC
CDR3aa: CASSFVESFRGYTF
v_gene: TRBV27
d_gene: -
j_gene: TRBJ1-2
abundance: -

CDR3nt: TGTGCCAGCTCACCCGGGTACCAAGAGACCCAGTACTTC
CDR3aa: CASSPGYQETQYF
v_gene: TRBV18
d_gene: -
j_gene: TRBJ2-5
abundance: -

CDR3nt: TGTGCCAGCAGCTATGGGGAGGGTATGATACAGCCCCAGCATTTT
CDR3aa: CASSYGEGMIQPQHF
v_gene: TRBV7-9
d_gene: -
j_gene: TRBJ1-5
abundance: -

CDR3nt: TGTGCCAGCACCTACGGGGGAAGGGGTGAAGCTTTCTTT
CDR3aa: CASTYGGRGEAFF
v_gene: TRBV7-9
d_gene: -
j_gene: TRBJ1-1
abundance: -

CDR3nt: TGCGCCAGCAGTGAGTGGCTAGCGGGGGGCACAGATACGCAGTATTTT
CDR3aa: CASSEWLAGGTDTQYF
v_gene: TRBV10-1
d_gene: TRBD2
j_gene: TRBJ2-3
abundance: once

CDR3nt: TGTGCCAGCTCTGTGGGACAACCGTACACTGAAGCTTTCTTT
CDR3aa: CASSVGQPYTEAFF
v_gene: TRBV18
d_gene: -
j_gene: TRBJ1-1
abundance: once

CDR3nt: TGTGCCAGCAGCTTAGTCGGCGGGGGCGGCGATACGCAGTATTTT
CDR3aa: CASSLVGGGGDTQYF
v_gene: TRBV11-2
d_gene: -
j_gene: TRBJ2-3
abundance: few

CDR3nt: TGTGCCAGTAGTATGAACAGGGGCCCATCGGAGGAGCAGTACTTC
CDR3aa: CASSMNRGPSEEQYF
v_gene: TRBV19
d_gene: TRBD1
j_gene: TRBJ2-7
abundance: -

CDR3nt: TGTGCCAGCAGCCAACCAGCGGGGGGGTCAGATACGCAGTATTTT
CDR3aa: CASSQPAGGSDTQYF
v_gene: TRBV3-1/TRBV3-2
d_gene: TRBD2
j_gene: TRBJ2-3
abundance: -

CDR3nt: TGTGCCAGCAGTTTATTCAGGGGGGTGACCGGGGAGCTGTTTTTT
CDR3aa: CASSLFRGVTGELFF
v_gene: TRBV27
d_gene: -
j_gene: TRBJ2-2
abundance: -

CDR3nt: TGCGCCAGCAGCCAAGAAGCGGACAGGGTTTTGCACGAGCAGTACTTC
CDR3aa: CASSQEADRVLHEQYF
v_gene: TRBV4-3
d_gene: TRBD1
j_gene: TRBJ2-7
abundance: -

CDR3nt: TGTGCCAGCAGTGAAGCGGGGGGAGGTTATCAGCCCCAGCATTTT
CDR3aa: CASSEAGGGYQPQHF
v_gene: TRBV6-1
d_gene: -
j_gene: TRBJ1-5
abundance: -

CDR3nt: TGTGCCAGCAGCCCGGGACAGGGAAAGGGGAACTATGGCTACACCTTC
CDR3aa: CASSPGQGKGNYGYTF
v_gene: TRBV5-5
d_gene: TRBD1
j_gene: TRBJ1-2
abundance: -

CDR3nt: TGTGCCAGCAGCCCCGGACAGTACTATGGCTACACCTTC
CDR3aa: CASSPGQYYGYTF
v_gene: TRBV12-3/TRBV12-4
d_gene: -
j_gene: TRBJ1-2
abundance: -

CDR3nt: TGTGCCAGCAGCTTAGATGTTACGGGATGGCCCCAAGAGCAGTTCTTC
CDR3aa: CASSLDVTGWPQEQFF
v_gene: TRBV11-2
d_gene: -
j_gene: TRBJ2-1
abundance: once

CDR3nt: TGTGCCATCAGTGCTAACCAGAACACTGAAGCTTTCTTT
CDR3aa: CAISANQNTEAFF
v_gene: TRBV10-3
d_gene: -
j_gene: TRBJ1-1
abundance: -

CDR3nt: TGTGCCAGCAGCTTAGGAGCCAGGGGGCCTGGCGGGGAGCTGTTTTTT
CDR3aa: CASSLGARGPGGELFF
v_gene: TRBV7-6
d_gene: TRBD1
j_gene: TRBJ2-2
abundance: -

CDR3nt: TGCGCCAGCAGCATCCGTACTGGCGGGAGCTACCAAGAGACCCAGTACTTC
CDR3aa: CASSIRTGGSYQETQYF
v_gene: TRBV5-1
d_gene: TRBD2
j_gene: TRBJ2-5
abundance: -

CDR3nt: TGTGCCAGCAGTTACTCCTGGACAGGGCGATCCGAGCAGTACTTC
CDR3aa: CASSYSWTGRSEQYF
v_gene: TRBV6-2/TRBV6-3
d_gene: TRBD1
j_gene: TRBJ2-7
abundance: -

CDR3nt: TGTGCCAGCAGCTTCGGGACAGGAGAAGAGACCCAGTACTTC
CDR3aa: CASSFGTGEETQYF
v_gene: TRBV13
d_gene: TRBD1
j_gene: TRBJ2-5
abundance: -